Listed here are 8 T cell receptor beta chains from one sample, sequenced in a study of tumor-infiltrating lymphocytes in primary liver carcinoma. From 400 to 550 ng total RNA, TCR beta cDNA was generated with a primer in the constant region. ARM-PCR, slightly modified, supplied the TCR beta libraries through three nested multiplex PCR rounds. Two initial PCR rounds of ten to eleven cycles each paired TRBV1-TRBV30 forward primers with a C-beta reverse primer. TCRdb re-called the multiplex PCR reads through MiXCR, storing one row per CDR3 protein. The sample includes some 51,000 distinct CDR3 sequences, roughly 77% of them seen just once. The source material, 20-30 mg of unsorted bulk tissue, was used to co-extract RNA and DNA. The material sequenced was liver tumor tissue from sampling region 3. Documented subset: tumor region T3, left-lateral pole. These receptors were collected from a man in his forties with primary liver carcinoma and hepatitis B virus infection.

This clonotype was seen only a few times. The gene calls are TRBV6-5 and TRBJ2-7, with D maybe TRBD2 (6 bases). CDR3 size: 14 residues. V was clipped by 10 bases and J by 7 bases, with 23 bases between them. From germline, CDR1 is MNHEY and CDR2 SVGAGI. The CDR3 loop is CANSYGGGLGEQYF. The CDR3 nucleotides read TGTGCCAATAGTTACGGCGGAGGGCTCGGTGAGCAGTACTTC.

To note about this clonotype: One junction end does not reproduce the germline sequence, and a read error may be involved. This chain links TRBV7-8 with TRBJ1-3; D gene uncertain. CDR1 is SGHVS, CDR2 FQNEAQ, per germline. This CDR3 contains 16 residues. The CDR3 DNA reads as TGTGCCGGCAGCCTAGAGGGTCCTAACTCTGCAAACACCATATATTTT. Translated, it gives CAGSLEGPNSANTIYF.

In regard to this clonotype: One end of the junction varies from germline; a read error may be responsible. The chain links TRBV14 to TRBJ1-6; D may be TRBD1 (6 bases). The CDR3 has 14 amino acids. In germline, CDR1 is SGHDN, CDR2 FVKESK. CDR3 amino acids: CASSQRGDNSPLDF. Written as DNA, the CDR3 is TGTGCCAGCAGCCAGAGGGGGGATAATTCACCCCTCGACTTT.

This clonotype has more than one count but fewer than ten. A much bigger clone sits one base away, suggesting this may be a read error. The CDR3: CTSSLDLGFEQYF. CDR3 nucleotide sequence: TGTACCAGCAGCTTAGATCTTGGGTTCGAGCAGTACTTC. V and J are TRBV11-2 and TRBJ2-7; the D is unclear. Germline CDR1 SGHAT, CDR2 FQNNGV. The CDR3 runs to 13 residues.

Notes on this clonotype: The CDR3 end shows no conserved phenylalanine or tryptophan, and so a read error is likely. This rearrangement joins TRBV30 to TRBJ1-2, with D unclear. Germline lookup yields CDR1 GTSNPN and CDR2 SVGIG (reference sequence). The CDR3 extends over 11 amino acids. Trimming stripped 4 bases from V and 8 bases from J, with 11 bases between. The CDR3 here is CAWTHPGGYTL. CDR3 in DNA: TGTGCCTGGACCCACCCGGGCGGCTACACCTTA.

This chain uses TRBV6-5 with TRBJ1-1; 7 bases are shared with TRBD1. V was clipped by 5 bases and J by 5 bases; unmatched bases: 8. The CDR3 spans 14 residues. Germline-derived CDR1 and CDR2 are MNHEY and SVGAGI. CDR3 loop: CASSNRGSKTEAFF. The CDR3 nucleotides are TGTGCCAGCAGTAACAGGGGTAGTAAGACTGAAGCTTTCTTT.

To note about this clonotype: At one of its ends the junction is not consistent with the germline gene, which may arise from a read error. The chain couples TRBV11-2 to TRBJ1-2, with a tentative D call TRBD1 (6 bases). The CDR3 totals 14 residues. Germline V gene data show CDR1 as SGHAT and CDR2 as FQNNGV. CDR3 protein: CASSLVQGFYGYSF. The DNA of the CDR3 is TGTGCCAGCAGTTTAGTACAGGGTTTCTATGGTTACAGCTTC.

V usage is TRBV11-2 and J usage is TRBJ1-4, with D possibly matching TRBD1 (5 bases). V was shortened by 0 bases and J by 8 bases, with 10 bases between the two germline ends. This CDR3 has 14 amino acids. Germline V gives CDR1 SGHAT, CDR2 FQNNGV. The chain's CDR3 is CASSLEARDEKLFF. The CDR3 DNA follows: TGTGCCAGCAGCTTAGAAGCTAGGGACGAAAAACTGTTTTTT.